This T cell receptor beta chain was identified in a study of OX40 agonist ivuxolimab in advanced cancers. On the study more broadly: Three patients, one with hepatocellular carcinoma and two with cutaneous melanoma, achieved partial responses.

Anyone with autoimmune disease history or systemic immunosuppression was excluded. The CDR3 sequence is 16 residues long. In germline, CDR1 is SGDLS, CDR2 YYNGEE. The germline V and J ends were trimmed by 4 bases and 0 bases, with 14 bases remaining between them. Here immunoSEQ multiplex PCR was the method, and the copy in TCRdb shows in-frame clones only, minus some. The repertoire holds 65,000 to 75,000 clones, roughly 80% seen once, with 6.7% in the top ten. Sequenced here: CD4+ or CD8+ T cells sorted from blood, sampled in a trial of the OX40 agonist ivuxolimab. The rearrangement joins TRBV9 to TRBJ1-3, with D possibly being TRBD1 (6 bases). The clonotype originates from an adult with an advanced solid tumor such as melanoma, head and neck, liver or kidney cancer. This CDR3 reads CASSRGAQSSGNTIYF. The CDR3 DNA reads TGTGCCAGCAGCAGGGGGGCCCAGAGCTCTGGAAACACCATATATTTT.